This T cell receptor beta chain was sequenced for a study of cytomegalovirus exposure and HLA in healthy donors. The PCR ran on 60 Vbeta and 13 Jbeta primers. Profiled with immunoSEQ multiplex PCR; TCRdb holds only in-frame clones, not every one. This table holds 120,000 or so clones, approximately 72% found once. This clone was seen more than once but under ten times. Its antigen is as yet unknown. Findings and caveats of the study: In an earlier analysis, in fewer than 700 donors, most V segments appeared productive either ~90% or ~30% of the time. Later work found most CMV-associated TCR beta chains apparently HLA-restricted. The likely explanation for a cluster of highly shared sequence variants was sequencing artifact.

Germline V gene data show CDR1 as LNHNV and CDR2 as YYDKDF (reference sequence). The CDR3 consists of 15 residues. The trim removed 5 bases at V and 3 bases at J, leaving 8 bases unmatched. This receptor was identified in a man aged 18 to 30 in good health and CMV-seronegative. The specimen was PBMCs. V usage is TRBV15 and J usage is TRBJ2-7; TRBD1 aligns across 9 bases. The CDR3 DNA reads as TGTGCCACCAGCGCTTCGGACAGGGGTATCTACGAGCAGTACTTC. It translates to CATSASDRGIYEQYF.